This is a list of T cell receptor beta chains from one sample in a study of blood T cell repertoires in COVID-19. The protocol was immunoSEQ multiplex PCR, while the TCRdb copy is restricted to in-frame clones and leaves out a portion. The sample records around 63,000 clones, about 84% being singletons. Sequenced sample: peripheral blood. The receptors come from a man aged 55 to 70 with acute or convalescent COVID-19. The CDR3 runs from the conserved cysteine through the conserved F or W. The order of the fields is V gene, J gene, CDR3 protein.

V gene: TRBV3-1/TRBV3-2
J gene: TRBJ2-7
CDR3 protein: CASSPTGRGRVYEQYF

V gene: TRBV15
J gene: TRBJ2-7
CDR3 protein: CATAELAGFSYEQYF

V gene: TRBV4-1
J gene: TRBJ1-2
CDR3 protein: CASSQAGTGSNFGYTF

V gene: TRBV2
J gene: TRBJ2-3
CDR3 protein: CASSEAGGRAYTDTQYF

V gene: TRBV10-3
J gene: TRBJ2-1
CDR3 protein: CAISEWGGASNEQFF

V gene: TRBV19
J gene: TRBJ1-3
CDR3 protein: CASSTTGVNGNTIYF

V gene: TRBV10-3
J gene: TRBJ2-1
CDR3 protein: CAISGLAGLYNEQFF

V gene: TRBV2
J gene: TRBJ2-7
CDR3 protein: CASSEMASGAYEQYF

V gene: TRBV13
J gene: TRBJ1-1
CDR3 protein: CASRAGLNTEAFF

V gene: TRBV12-5
J gene: TRBJ1-2
CDR3 protein: CASGLQWGYTF

V gene: TRBV5-4
J gene: TRBJ1-1
CDR3 protein: CASSLMRQQNTEAFF

V gene: TRBV27
J gene: TRBJ1-3
CDR3 protein: CASSLGQPRSGNTIYF

V gene: TRBV10-3
J gene: TRBJ2-3
CDR3 protein: CAISENWSLQTTDTQYF

V gene: TRBV5-6
J gene: TRBJ2-2
CDR3 protein: CASSLLQGAYDGELFF

V gene: TRBV2
J gene: TRBJ2-4
CDR3 protein: CASSEDRGAKNIQYF

V gene: TRBV11-2
J gene: TRBJ2-1
CDR3 protein: CASSSRLAGGYNEQFF

V gene: TRBV2
J gene: TRBJ1-1
CDR3 protein: CASSVRGRVTEAFF

V gene: TRBV5-1
J gene: TRBJ2-7
CDR3 protein: CASSPRTSGGSSYEQYF

V gene: TRBV7-9
J gene: TRBJ1-6
CDR3 protein: CASSPSQGNNSPLHF

V gene: TRBV7-9
J gene: TRBJ2-1
CDR3 protein: CASRRSTPGLAGGRGEQFF

V gene: TRBV11-3
J gene: TRBJ2-7
CDR3 protein: CASRGQLGEQYF

V gene: TRBV14
J gene: TRBJ1-4
CDR3 protein: CASSQDYEKLFF

V gene: TRBV7-7
J gene: TRBJ2-5
CDR3 protein: CASSSSGETQYF

V gene: TRBV19
J gene: TRBJ1-5
CDR3 protein: CASSIDSYQPQHF

V gene: TRBV7-9
J gene: TRBJ2-3
CDR3 protein: CASSFGGVYTDTQYF

V gene: TRBV7-8
J gene: TRBJ2-7
CDR3 protein: CASSAPNEQYF

V gene: TRBV5-4
J gene: TRBJ1-3
CDR3 protein: CASSSESATNTIYF

V gene: TRBV3-1/TRBV3-2
J gene: TRBJ2-5
CDR3 protein: CASSQEGRGGQETQYF

V gene: TRBV28
J gene: TRBJ2-5
CDR3 protein: CASRTSGSGGAETQYF

V gene: TRBV5-4
J gene: TRBJ2-1
CDR3 protein: CASSLRRGNEQFF

V gene: TRBV28
J gene: TRBJ1-3
CDR3 protein: CASSSVNTGDSRNTIYF

V gene: TRBV2
J gene: TRBJ2-5
CDR3 protein: CASSEYGGGSLETQYF

V gene: TRBV7-6
J gene: TRBJ2-1
CDR3 protein: CASSRRQGASGGEQFF

V gene: TRBV11-2
J gene: TRBJ1-4
CDR3 protein: CASSPDRVQLFF

V gene: TRBV11-2
J gene: TRBJ1-1
CDR3 protein: CASSLGPPAGEAFF

V gene: TRBV7-2
J gene: TRBJ2-5
CDR3 protein: CATTGGVGETQYF

V gene: TRBV19
J gene: TRBJ2-7
CDR3 protein: CASSAFREDEQYF

V gene: TRBV6-1
J gene: TRBJ1-6
CDR3 protein: CASSEVDNSPLHF

V gene: TRBV12-3/TRBV12-4
J gene: TRBJ2-4
CDR3 protein: CASRSQGIDIQYF

V gene: TRBV20-1
J gene: TRBJ2-7
CDR3 protein: CSASSFLSYEQYF

V gene: TRBV11-1
J gene: TRBJ1-3
CDR3 protein: CASSLGQPGNTIYF

V gene: TRBV9
J gene: TRBJ1-2
CDR3 protein: CASSFYDRVGNYGYTF

V gene: TRBV6-4
J gene: TRBJ2-3
CDR3 protein: CASSTSRGADTQYF

V gene: TRBV11-2
J gene: TRBJ1-1
CDR3 protein: CASSFTGERTEAFF

V gene: TRBV5-1
J gene: TRBJ1-6
CDR3 protein: CASSLEGGTNSPLHF

V gene: TRBV20-1
J gene: TRBJ1-3
CDR3 protein: CSASVSPPGSGNTIYF

V gene: TRBV24-1
J gene: TRBJ2-3
CDR3 protein: CATSGWTSGGPSTDTQYF

V gene: TRBV19
J gene: TRBJ1-4
CDR3 protein: CASLSRGGGEKLFF

V gene: TRBV11-2
J gene: TRBJ2-3
CDR3 protein: CASSLAARVDTQYF

V gene: TRBV12-3/TRBV12-4
J gene: TRBJ2-3
CDR3 protein: CASSGTGADTQYF

V gene: TRBV6-6
J gene: TRBJ2-7
CDR3 protein: CASSRGSSYEQYF

V gene: TRBV14
J gene: TRBJ1-1
CDR3 protein: CASRVTGENTAFF

V gene: TRBV19
J gene: TRBJ2-1
CDR3 protein: CASSIGPTSVGYNEQFF

V gene: TRBV24-1
J gene: TRBJ2-5
CDR3 protein: CATSPQGGQETQYF

V gene: TRBV5-8
J gene: TRBJ2-3
CDR3 protein: CASSLGLAGGTDTQYF

V gene: TRBV7-3
J gene: TRBJ2-1
CDR3 protein: CASSYSRGADNEQFF

V gene: TRBV4-2
J gene: TRBJ2-3
CDR3 protein: CASSRTSGADTQYF

V gene: TRBV2
J gene: TRBJ1-4
CDR3 protein: CASTLNPGQGARSEKLFF

V gene: TRBV7-6
J gene: TRBJ2-7
CDR3 protein: CASSFVLDSVDEQYF